This TCR beta chain was recovered during a study of somatic mutations in cytotoxic T cells in rheumatoid arthritis. Study-wide results and limits: Any difference in CD8+ T-cell clonality between patients who had rheumatoid arthritis and healthy controls who were age-matched was not statistically significant.

Generated by immunoSEQ multiplex PCR, the TCRdb table keeps only in-frame clones and is missing some. The sample lists about 25,000 clones, 74% seen once, with around 10% in the top ten. Notes on this clone: Its antigen remains unknown.

Trimming shortened V by 3 bases and J by 6 bases, and 3 bases separated the two germline ends. CDR1 is SGHTA and CDR2 is FQGNSA in the germline V gene. The CDR3 loop spans 11 amino acids. The sample was CD8+ T cells sorted from blood. This TCR derives from a young woman in good health. This chain links TRBV7-2 with TRBJ2-1; the D is unclear. CDR3 sequence: CASSLVNEQFF. CDR3 coding DNA: TGTGCCAGCAGCTTGGTCAATGAGCAGTTCTTC.